The 19 T cell receptor beta chains in this list originate from one sample, sequenced in a study of response to subunit inactivated influenza vaccine. TCRdb analysed the RT-PCR reads with MiXCR anew, one entry per CDR3 protein. This table holds approximately 300,000 distinct CDR3 sequences, 22% found once. The sample was PBMCs from blood, taken 21 months after vaccination. All receptors derive from a man between 45 and 75 years old who received an inactivated influenza vaccine.

The CDR3 here is CSVALWTVGIKDGNEKLFF. Written as DNA, the CDR3 is TGCAGCGTTGCCCTCTGGACAGTTGGGATTAAGGATGGTAATGAAAAACTGTTTTTT. The chain has TRBV29-1 and TRBJ1-4, with D tentatively TRBD1 (6 bases). The length of the CDR3 is 19 residues. Germline CDR1 reads SQVTM; CDR2 reads ANQGSEA. Trimming pared 4 bases from V and 4 bases from J, leaving 28 bases between.

The chain recombines TRBV27 with TRBJ2-1; 8 nucleotides line up with TRBD2. The V gene end was trimmed by 5 bases and the J gene end by 4 bases; junction bases not matched to a gene: 4. CDR1 MNHEY and CDR2 SMNVEV come from the germline V gene (reference sequence). The CDR3 runs to 14 residues. The CDR3 spells CASSIAGRYNEQFF. The CDR3 DNA is TGTGCCAGCAGTATAGCGGGACGGTACAATGAGCAGTTCTTC.

This clonotype was recorded many times. The chain has TRBV21-1 and TRBJ1-6; the table names TRBD1, a call not compared with the DNA. TRBV21-1 is labeled a pseudogene. The CDR3 runs to 15 residues. CDR3 coding DNA: TGTGCCACCTCGCGATCGACAGGGCTTAATTCACCCCTCCACTTT. It encodes CATSRSTGLNSPLHF.

This clonotype was seen at least ten times. The J gene is TRBJ1-6, the V gene TRBV12-3 or TRBV12-4; a possible D gene is TRBD1 (5 bases). The CDR3 has 13 amino acids. V was pared by 1 base and J by 12 bases, with 10 bases between. The CDR3, as DNA: TGTGCCAGCAGTTTAGAGGGACGGGTACCCCTCCACTTT. It codes for CASSLEGRVPLHF.

This clonotype came up a few times. The chain employs TRBV3-1 and TRBJ1-1; D is unresolved. Germline loops: CDR1 LGHDT, CDR2 YNNKEL (reference sequence). V was shortened by 4 bases and J by 5 bases, with 11 bases between the two germline ends. This CDR3 is 13 amino acids long. The CDR3 region is CASSRVWGTEAFF. CDR3 nucleotide sequence: TGTGCCAGCAGCCGCGTATGGGGAACTGAAGCTTTCTTT.

The chain combines TRBV29-1 with TRBJ2-3; perhaps D is TRBD1 or TRBD2 (6 bases each). There are 15 residues in the CDR3. Germline CDR1 SQVTM, CDR2 ANQGSEA. V was trimmed by 7 bases and J by 3 bases, leaving 20 bases between them. This CDR3 is CSAGGGEIPTDTQYF. The DNA for the CDR3 is TGCAGCGCTGGAGGGGGAGAGATTCCTACAGATACGCAGTATTTT.

This clonotype was seen a few times. The rearrangement links TRBV12-3 or TRBV12-4 to TRBJ1-1; D is uncertain. V was pared by 6 bases and J by 4 bases, with 18 bases between. This CDR3 spans 15 amino acids. The CDR3 protein is CASRAKQRVGTEAFF. The CDR3 DNA reads as TGTGCCAGCAGGGCCAAACAGAGGGTCGGCACTGAAGCTTTCTTT.

This clonotype was counted ten times or more. The chain combines TRBV24-1 with TRBJ1-5, with D uncertain. Germline V CDR1 and CDR2: KGHDR, SFDVKD. The CDR3 loop spans 12 amino acids. V was clipped by 3 bases and J by 5 bases, with 4 bases between them. The CDR3 reads CATSDGDQPQHF. The CDR3 DNA is TGTGCCACCAGTGATGGGGATCAGCCCCAGCATTTT.

The chain recombines TRBV3-1 with TRBJ2-2, with TRBD1 identical over 7 bases. There are 18 residues in the CDR3. The germline gives CDR1 LGHDT, CDR2 YNNKEL (reference sequence). Trimming removed 4 bases from V and 0 bases from J; junction bases left unmatched: 11. The CDR3 here is CASSPQPMTGSNTGELFF. The CDR3, as DNA: TGTGCCAGCAGCCCCCAGCCGATGACAGGGTCGAACACCGGGGAGCTGTTTTTT.

A note on this clonotype: This sequence may be a read error, since a much larger clone differs from it by one base. This rearrangement joins TRBV6-5 to TRBJ1-1; 10 nucleotides align to TRBD1. The CDR3 runs to 15 residues. Looked up from germline, CDR1 is MNHEY and CDR2 is SVGAGI. CDR3 DNA: TGTGCCAGCAGTTACTCAAAGAGACAGGGGGCGAAAGTTTACTTT. This codes for CASSYSKRQGAKVYF.

The chain combines TRBV9 with TRBJ2-7; 9 bases align to TRBD2. The germline gives CDR1 SGDLS, CDR2 YYNGEE. Trimming took 0 bases from V and 4 from J; bases not matched to a gene: 5. The CDR3 has 15 amino acids. The CDR3 DNA follows: TGTGCCAGCAGCGTAGCCGCGGGAGGGCCTTACGAGCAGTACTTC. The encoded protein is CASSVAAGGPYEQYF.

This CDR3 is CASSYRRDGGTFGYTF. The CDR3 bases are TGTGCCAGCAGTTACCGGAGAGACGGAGGGACGTTTGGCTACACCTTC. This chain joins TRBV6-5 and TRBJ1-2; the D gene is possibly TRBD1 (5 bases). CDR1 MNHEY and CDR2 SVGAGI come from the germline V gene. The ends were cut back, 2 bases at V and 7 bases at J, with 20 bases in the middle. The CDR3 has 16 residues.

The chain uses TRBV7-2 and TRBJ2-7, with 8 bases that match TRBD2. Germline trimming cut 4 bases from V and 5 bases from J; bases unmatched to any gene: 4. CDR3 length: 13 residues. From germline, CDR1 is SGHTA and CDR2 FQGNSA. The CDR3: CASSSREGDEQYF. CDR3 in DNA: TGTGCCAGCAGCTCCCGGGAGGGCGACGAGCAGTACTTC.

This clonotype was observed a few times. The chain couples TRBV6-6 to TRBJ2-5; tentative D call: TRBD1 (5 bases). Germline V gene data show CDR1 as MNHNY and CDR2 as SVGAGI (reference sequence). The CDR3 runs 13 residues. V gave up 7 bases and J gave up 5 bases, with 14 bases separating them. As DNA, the CDR3 is TGTGCCAGCAACAGGTCTCCTCCGGAGACCCAGTACTTC. It codes for CASNRSPPETQYF.

The gene calls are TRBV11-1 and TRBJ2-2, with TRBD1 identical over 10 bases. Germline lookup yields CDR1 SGHAT and CDR2 FQDESV (reference sequence). The CDR3 length is 19 residues. Trimming cost V 4 bases and J 2 bases; bases outside gene matches: 13. In nucleotides, the CDR3 is TGTGCCAGCAGCTCGAATACCGGGACAGGGGACCGCAACACCGGGGAGCTGTTTTTT. It translates to CASSSNTGTGDRNTGELFF.

The chain carries TRBV5-6 and TRBJ2-7, with TRBD1 matching over 10 bases. The CDR3 length is 14 residues. The J segment lost 5 bases and the V segment lost 4 bases, leaving 6 bases of the junction unmatched. Per the germline V gene, CDR1 is SGHDT and CDR2 is YYEEEE. This CDR3 is CASSMETGGHEQYF. CDR3 nucleotide sequence: TGTGCCAGCAGCATGGAGACAGGGGGCCACGAGCAGTACTTC. The variable domain in full, with the rest retrieved from reference TRBV5-6 and TRBJ2-7, is DAGVTQSPTHLIKTRGQQVTLRCSPKSGHDTVSWYQQALGQGPQFIFQYYEEEERQRGNFPDRFSGHQFPNYSSELNVNALLLGDSALYLCASSMETGGHEQYFGPGTRLTVT.

The DNA for the CDR3 is TGTGCCAGCAGCCCGCTGAGGAGCGGGAGTGGAGAGCAGTACTTC. As protein: CASSPLRSGSGEQYF. This rearrangement joins TRBV11-2 to TRBJ2-7, with 8 bases aligning to TRBD2. The CDR3 is 15 amino acids. The germline gives CDR1 SGHAT, CDR2 FQNNGV. J gave up 7 bases and V 5 bases, and 13 bases lay outside the gene matches.

This clonotype was seen only a few times. The V call is TRBV7-8, the J call TRBJ1-5; 7 bases are shared with TRBD1. The CDR3 has 15 residues. Germline V gene lookup returns CDR1 SGHVS and CDR2 FQNEAQ. V was pared by 6 bases and J by 7 bases, with 12 bases of the junction left unmatched. The DNA of the CDR3 is TGTGCCAGCAGTCCTGACAGGGTAGTGATACAGCCCCAGCATTTT. Protein: CASSPDRVVIQPQHF.

This clonotype was observed a handful of times. The rearrangement joins TRBV6-5 to TRBJ1-2; 8 bases agree with TRBD1. The CDR3 has 15 residues. V lost 0 bases, J lost 4 bases, and 4 bases stayed unmatched. In germline, CDR1 is MNHEY, CDR2 SVGAGI. The CDR3, as DNA: TGTGCCAGCAGTTACTCCGGGACAGGTGTCTATGGCTACACCTTC. Protein product: CASSYSGTGVYGYTF.